This TCR beta chain was sequenced in a study of OX40 agonist ivuxolimab in advanced cancers. Clones were read by immunoSEQ multiplex PCR, and TCRdb kept only the in-frame ones, dropping some. The sample includes about 92,000 clones, approximately 91% seen only once; the top ten take about 0.3%. Germline V CDR1 and CDR2: MNHNS, SASEGT. V was clipped by 2 bases and J by 8 bases; unmatched bases: 6. This CDR3 is 15 amino acids long. Material: CD4+ or CD8+ T cells sorted from blood, obtained in a trial of the OX40 agonist ivuxolimab. J is TRBJ1-2 and V is TRBV6-1; 12 bases agree with TRBD1. The TCR originated in an adult with an advanced solid tumor such as melanoma, head and neck, liver or kidney cancer. The DNA for the CDR3 is TGTGCCAGCAGTGAACCGGGACAGGGGGCGGGAGGCTACACCTTC. Protein product: CASSEPGQGAGGYTF.